This T cell receptor (beta chain) was sequenced in a study of blood T cell repertoires in COVID-19. Study-level information: Nucleic acid was either cDNA or gDNA, and it came from T cells, B-cell-depleted T cells, or PBMCs.

Profiling relied on immunoSEQ multiplex PCR, and the TCRdb table lists in-frame clones only, not all of them. The sample lists 400,000 to 450,000 clones; about nine tenths were seen once. V was cut by 1 base and J by 8 bases, with 16 bases left in between. The CDR3 length is 16 residues. The germline V gene has CDR1 SGHRS and CDR2 YFSETQ. The sequencing input was peripheral blood. The source is a woman aged 30 to 39 with active or convalescent COVID-19. The chain is built from TRBV5-1 and TRBJ1-6; possible D gene TRBD1, 6 bases. CDR3 bases: TGCGCCAGCAGCTTGAAGGGGGTGGTGTACGATTCACCCCTCCACTTT. Residues: CASSLKGVVYDSPLHF.